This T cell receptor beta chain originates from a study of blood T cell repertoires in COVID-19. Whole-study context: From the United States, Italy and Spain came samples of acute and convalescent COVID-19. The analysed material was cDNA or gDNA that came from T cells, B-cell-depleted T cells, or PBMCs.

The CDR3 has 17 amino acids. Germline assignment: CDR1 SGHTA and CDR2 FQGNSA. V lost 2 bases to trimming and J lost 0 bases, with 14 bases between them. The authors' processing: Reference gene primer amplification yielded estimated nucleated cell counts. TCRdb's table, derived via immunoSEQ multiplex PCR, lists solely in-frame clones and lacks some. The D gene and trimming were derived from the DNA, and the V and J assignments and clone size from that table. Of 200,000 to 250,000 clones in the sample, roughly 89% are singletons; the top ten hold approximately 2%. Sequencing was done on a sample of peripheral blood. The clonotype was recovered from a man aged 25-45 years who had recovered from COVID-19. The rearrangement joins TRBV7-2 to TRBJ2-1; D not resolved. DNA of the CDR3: TGTGCCAGCAGCTTATTCTGGCGAGACACCTCCTACAATGAGCAGTTCTTC. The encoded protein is CASSLFWRDTSYNEQFF.